A single T cell receptor (beta chain) is shown here with its context. The antigen is not known. This record comes from a study of memory B cells and T cells in multiple sclerosis. CFSE-dim autoproliferating and CFSE-high non-proliferating T cells from unstimulated culture were sequenced separately. Replicate wells were pooled after more than 6 days of stimulus-free culture of around 54 million CFSE-labeled PBMCs. PBMCs were labeled with 0.5 to 0.65 uM CFSE and cultured without exogenous stimuli. Only in-frame clones appear in the TCRdb table, and some are missing; sequencing was by immunoSEQ multiplex PCR. The sample includes around 30,000 clones, about 83% of them seen just once. Study conclusions and caveats: Normalization was needed because clone-set size differences affected shared clonotype counts.

This clonotype was obtained from a human donor with multiple sclerosis. The specimen sequenced was PBMCs from blood kept in culture.

CDR3 nucleotide sequence: TGTGCCAGCAAGGGGACAGTCAGCACAGATACGCAGTATTTT. The encoded protein is CASKGTVSTDTQYF. The rearrangement uses TRBV5-4 and TRBJ2-3; 7 bases align to TRBD1. The V segment lost 6 bases and the J segment 0 bases; nucleotides outside the gene matches: 4. Germline lookup yields CDR1 SGHNT and CDR2 YYREEE (reference sequence). CDR3 length equals 14 residues.